This T cell receptor (beta chain) appears in the sequencing data of a study of siplizumab effects on memory and regulatory T cells. This CDR3 is 19 amino acids long. Losses at the gene ends were 0 bases for V and 3 bases for J; bases not matched to a gene: 17. Per germline, CDR1 LGHNA and CDR2 YNFKEQ. Concerning this clone: Its antigen is unknown.

Study-level results: A naive or memory phenotype could not be assigned to roughly 80-95% of the proliferating CD4+ or CD8+ clones. It seemed that naive T cells were more diverse than memory cells and were major contributors to the alloresponse.

TCR templates, roughly 10^5 per sample, were assayed. Generated by immunoSEQ multiplex PCR, the TCRdb table keeps only in-frame clones and is missing some. Of about 98,000 clones listed, about 93% are singletons. Sequencing used CD4+ T cells sorted from blood. This chain uses TRBV4-2 with TRBJ2-7; 7 bases line up with TRBD2. This TCR came from a human donor in good health. CDR3 sequence: CASSQDNSAGDRVGYEQYF. CDR3 DNA sequence: TGTGCCAGCAGCCAAGATAATTCGGCGGGGGACCGGGTGGGCTACGAGCAGTACTTC.